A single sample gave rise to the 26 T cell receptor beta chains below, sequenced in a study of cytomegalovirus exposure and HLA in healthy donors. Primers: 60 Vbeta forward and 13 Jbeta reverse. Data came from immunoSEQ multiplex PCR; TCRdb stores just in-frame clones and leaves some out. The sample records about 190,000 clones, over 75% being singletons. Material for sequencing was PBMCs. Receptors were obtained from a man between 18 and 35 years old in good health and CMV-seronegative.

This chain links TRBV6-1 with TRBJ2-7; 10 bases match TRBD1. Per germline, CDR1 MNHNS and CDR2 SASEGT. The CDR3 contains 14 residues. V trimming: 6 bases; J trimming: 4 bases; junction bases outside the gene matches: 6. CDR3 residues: CASSEGQGRYEQYF. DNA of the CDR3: TGTGCCAGCAGCGAGGGACAGGGGAGGTACGAGCAGTACTTC.

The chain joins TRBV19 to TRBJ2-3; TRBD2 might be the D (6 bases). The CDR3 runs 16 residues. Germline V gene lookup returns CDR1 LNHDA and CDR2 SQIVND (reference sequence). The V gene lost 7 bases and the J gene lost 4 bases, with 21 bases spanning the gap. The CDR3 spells CASMGGERASPDTQYF. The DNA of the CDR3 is TGTGCCAGTATGGGGGGAGAGAGAGCTTCTCCAGATACGCAGTATTTT.

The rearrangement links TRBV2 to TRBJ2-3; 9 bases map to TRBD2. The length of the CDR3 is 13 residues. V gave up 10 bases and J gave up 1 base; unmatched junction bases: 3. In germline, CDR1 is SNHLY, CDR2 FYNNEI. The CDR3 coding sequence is TGTGCCACCAAGCGGGGGGGCACAGATACGCAGTATTTT. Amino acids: CATKRGGTDTQYF.

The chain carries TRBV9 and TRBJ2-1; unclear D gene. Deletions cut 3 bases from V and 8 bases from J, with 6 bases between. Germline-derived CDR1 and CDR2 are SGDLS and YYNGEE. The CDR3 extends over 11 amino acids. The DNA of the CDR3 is TGTGCCAGCAGCGAGGCGGATGAGCAGTTCTTC. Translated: CASSEADEQFF.

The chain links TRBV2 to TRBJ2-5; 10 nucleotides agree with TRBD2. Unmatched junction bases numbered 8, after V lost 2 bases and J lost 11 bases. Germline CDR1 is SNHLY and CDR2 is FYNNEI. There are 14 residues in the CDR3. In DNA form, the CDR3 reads TGTGCCAGCAGTGAAAAGCGGGGGGGGCGTGAGCAGTACTTC. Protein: CASSEKRGGREQYF.

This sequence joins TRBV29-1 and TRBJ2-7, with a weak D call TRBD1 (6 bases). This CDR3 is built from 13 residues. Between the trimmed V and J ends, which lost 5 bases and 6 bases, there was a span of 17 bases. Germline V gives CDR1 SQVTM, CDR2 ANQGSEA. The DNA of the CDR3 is TGCAGCGTTTCCGGGACATCTAGAGGCGAGCAGTACTTC. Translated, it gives CSVSGTSRGEQYF.

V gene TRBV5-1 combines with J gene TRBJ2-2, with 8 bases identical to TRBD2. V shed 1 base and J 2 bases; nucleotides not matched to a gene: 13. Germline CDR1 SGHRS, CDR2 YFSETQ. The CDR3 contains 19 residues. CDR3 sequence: CASSLNQRERGINTGELFF. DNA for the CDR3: TGCGCCAGCAGCTTGAACCAGCGGGAGAGGGGCATAAACACCGGGGAGCTGTTTTTT.

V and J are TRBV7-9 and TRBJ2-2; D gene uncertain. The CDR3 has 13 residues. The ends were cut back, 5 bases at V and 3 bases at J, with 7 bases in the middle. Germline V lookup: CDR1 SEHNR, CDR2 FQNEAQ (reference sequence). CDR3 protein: CASSPDYTGELFF. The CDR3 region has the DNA TGTGCCAGCAGCCCTGACTACACCGGGGAGCTGTTTTTT.

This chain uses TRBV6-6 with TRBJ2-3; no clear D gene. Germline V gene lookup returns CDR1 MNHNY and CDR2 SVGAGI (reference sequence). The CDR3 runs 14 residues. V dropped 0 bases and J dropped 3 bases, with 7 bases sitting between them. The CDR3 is CASSYSSTTDTQYF. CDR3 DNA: TGTGCCAGCAGTTACTCGTCCACTACAGATACGCAGTATTTT.

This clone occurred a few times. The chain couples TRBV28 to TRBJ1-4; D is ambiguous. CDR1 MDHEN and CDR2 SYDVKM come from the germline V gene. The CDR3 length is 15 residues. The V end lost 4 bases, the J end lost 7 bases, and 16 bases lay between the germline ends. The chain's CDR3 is CASSSTSRWSEKLFF. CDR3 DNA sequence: TGTGCCAGCAGTTCTACATCCCGGTGGAGTGAAAAACTGTTTTTT.

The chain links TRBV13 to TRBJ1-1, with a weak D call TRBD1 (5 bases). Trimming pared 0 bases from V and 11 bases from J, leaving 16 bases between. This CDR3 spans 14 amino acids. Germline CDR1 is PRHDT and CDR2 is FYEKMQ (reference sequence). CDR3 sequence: CASSLGGRDALAFF. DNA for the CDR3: TGTGCCAGCAGCTTAGGCGGCAGGGATGCTTTGGCTTTCTTT. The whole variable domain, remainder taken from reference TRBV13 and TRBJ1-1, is AAGVIQSPRHLIKEKRETATLKCYPIPRHDTVYWYQQGPGQDPQFLISFYEKMQSDKGSIPDRFSAQQFSDYHSELNMSSLELGDSALYFCASSLGGRDALAFFGQGTRLTVV.

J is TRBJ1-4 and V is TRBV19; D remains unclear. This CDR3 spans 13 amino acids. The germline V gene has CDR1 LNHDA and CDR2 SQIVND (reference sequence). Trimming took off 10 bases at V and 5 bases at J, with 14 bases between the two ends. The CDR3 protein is CATWRGGNEKLFF. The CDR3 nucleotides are TGTGCCACCTGGCGGGGAGGCAATGAAAAACTGTTTTTT.

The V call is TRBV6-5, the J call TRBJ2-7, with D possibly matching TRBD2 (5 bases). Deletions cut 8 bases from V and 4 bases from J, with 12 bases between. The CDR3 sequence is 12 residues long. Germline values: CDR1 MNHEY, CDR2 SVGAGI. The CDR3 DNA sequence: TGTGCCAGCGGCGGGCAAGGGTACGAGCAGTACTTC. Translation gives CASGGQGYEQYF.

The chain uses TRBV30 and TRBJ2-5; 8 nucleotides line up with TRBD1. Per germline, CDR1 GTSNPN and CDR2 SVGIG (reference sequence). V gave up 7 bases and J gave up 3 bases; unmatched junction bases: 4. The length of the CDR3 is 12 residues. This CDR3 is CASDRGKETQYF. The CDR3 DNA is TGTGCCTCCGACAGGGGTAAAGAGACCCAGTACTTC.

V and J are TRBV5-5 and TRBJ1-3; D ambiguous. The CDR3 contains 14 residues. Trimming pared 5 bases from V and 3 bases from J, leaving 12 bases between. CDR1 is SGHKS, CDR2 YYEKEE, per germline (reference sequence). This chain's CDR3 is CASSQAARGNTIYF. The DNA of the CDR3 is TGTGCCAGCAGTCAGGCCGCCCGTGGAAACACCATATATTTT.

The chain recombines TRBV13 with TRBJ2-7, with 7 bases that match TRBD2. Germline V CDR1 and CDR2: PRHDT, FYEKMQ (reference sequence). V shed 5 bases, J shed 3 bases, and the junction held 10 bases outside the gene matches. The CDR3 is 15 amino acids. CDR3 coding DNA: TGTGCCAGCAGCCTAGCGGAGAGACTCGGCTACGAGCAGTACTTC. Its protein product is CASSLAERLGYEQYF.

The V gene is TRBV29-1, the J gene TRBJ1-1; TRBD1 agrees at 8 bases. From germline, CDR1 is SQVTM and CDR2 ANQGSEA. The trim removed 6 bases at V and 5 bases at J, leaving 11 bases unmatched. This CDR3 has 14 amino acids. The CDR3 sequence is CSVRQGPANTEAFF. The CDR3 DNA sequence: TGCAGCGTCAGACAGGGGCCGGCAAATACTGAAGCTTTCTTT.

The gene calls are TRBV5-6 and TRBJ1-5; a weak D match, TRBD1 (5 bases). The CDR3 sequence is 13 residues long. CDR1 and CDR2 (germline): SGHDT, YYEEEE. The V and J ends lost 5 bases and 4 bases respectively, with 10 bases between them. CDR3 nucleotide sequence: TGTGCCAGCAGTCCAGGGCTGAATCAGCCCCAGCATTTT. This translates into CASSPGLNQPQHF.

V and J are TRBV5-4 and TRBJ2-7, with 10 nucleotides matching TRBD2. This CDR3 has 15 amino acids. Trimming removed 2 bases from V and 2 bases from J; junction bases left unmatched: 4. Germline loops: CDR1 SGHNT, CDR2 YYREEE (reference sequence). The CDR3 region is CASSFPGLATYEQYF. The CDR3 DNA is TGTGCCAGCAGCTTTCCGGGACTAGCGACCTACGAGCAGTACTTC.

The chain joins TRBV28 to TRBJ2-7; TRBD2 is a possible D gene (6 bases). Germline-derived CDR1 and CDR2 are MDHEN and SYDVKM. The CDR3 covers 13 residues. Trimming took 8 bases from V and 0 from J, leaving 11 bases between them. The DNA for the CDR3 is TGTGCCAGCCATAGCGGAACCTCCTACGAGCAGTACTTC. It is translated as CASHSGTSYEQYF.

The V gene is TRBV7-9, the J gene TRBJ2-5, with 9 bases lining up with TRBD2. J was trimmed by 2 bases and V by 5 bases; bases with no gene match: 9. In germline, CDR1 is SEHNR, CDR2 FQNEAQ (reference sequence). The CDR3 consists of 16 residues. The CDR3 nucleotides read TGTGCCAGCAGCACCGGAGCGGGGGGAGAGCAAGAGACCCAGTACTTC. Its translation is CASSTGAGGEQETQYF. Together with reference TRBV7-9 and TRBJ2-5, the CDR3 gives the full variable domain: DTGVSQNPRHKITKRGQNVTFRCDPISEHNRLYWYRQTLGQGPEFLTYFQNEAQLEKSRLLSDRFSAERPKGSFSTLEIQRTEQGDSAMYLCASSTGAGGEQETQYFGPGTRLLVL.

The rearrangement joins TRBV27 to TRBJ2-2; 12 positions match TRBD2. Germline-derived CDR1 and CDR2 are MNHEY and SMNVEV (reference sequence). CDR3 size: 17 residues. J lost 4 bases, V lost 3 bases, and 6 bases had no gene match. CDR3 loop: CASSFLTSGGPTGELFF. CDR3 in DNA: TGTGCCAGCAGTTTCCTTACTAGCGGGGGGCCCACCGGGGAGCTGTTTTTT.

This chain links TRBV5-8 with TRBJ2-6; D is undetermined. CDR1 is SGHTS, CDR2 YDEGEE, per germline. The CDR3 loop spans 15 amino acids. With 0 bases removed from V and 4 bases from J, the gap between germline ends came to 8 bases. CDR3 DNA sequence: TGTGCCAGCAGCTTGGCAGGATTCGGGGCCAACGTCCTGACTTTC. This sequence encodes CASSLAGFGANVLTF.

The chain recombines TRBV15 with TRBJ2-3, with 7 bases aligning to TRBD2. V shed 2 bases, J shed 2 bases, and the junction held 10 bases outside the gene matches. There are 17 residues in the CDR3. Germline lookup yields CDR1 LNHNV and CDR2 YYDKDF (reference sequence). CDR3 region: CATSRQLSGGYTDTQYF. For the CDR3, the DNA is TGTGCCACCAGCAGACAACTGTCCGGGGGGTACACAGATACGCAGTATTTT.

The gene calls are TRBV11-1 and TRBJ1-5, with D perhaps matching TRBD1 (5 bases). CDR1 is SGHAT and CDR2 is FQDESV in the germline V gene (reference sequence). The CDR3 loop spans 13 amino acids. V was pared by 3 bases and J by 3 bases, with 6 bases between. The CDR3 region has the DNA TGTGCCAGCAGCTTGACAGACAATCAGCCCCAGCATTTT. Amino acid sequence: CASSLTDNQPQHF.

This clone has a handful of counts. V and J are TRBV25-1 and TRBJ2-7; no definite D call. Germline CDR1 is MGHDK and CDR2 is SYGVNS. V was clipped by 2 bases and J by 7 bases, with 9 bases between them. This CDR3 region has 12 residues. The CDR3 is CASSETPGEQYF. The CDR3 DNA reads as TGTGCCAGCAGTGAAACTCCCGGGGAGCAGTACTTC.